Listed here is a single TCR beta chain. The antigen is undetermined. The PCR had 60 Vbeta and 13 Jbeta primers. Clones were sequenced by immunoSEQ multiplex PCR, and TCRdb holds only the in-frame ones, with some missing. There are some 100,000 clones in the sample; about 77% occur only once, and under 4.5% lies in the top ten. Samples came from healthy bone marrow donors. The CDR3 has 14 residues. The J segment lost 5 bases and the V segment lost 7 bases, leaving 10 bases of the junction unmatched. CDR1 is MNHNY, CDR2 SVGAGI, per germline (reference sequence). The sample comes from a study of cytomegalovirus exposure and HLA in healthy donors. Study results and limitations: There were 150 to 200 TCR beta chains listed as cytomegalovirus-associated.

The chain has TRBV6-6 and TRBJ1-1; 7 nucleotides align to TRBD1. Sequences were obtained from PBMCs. The receptor was isolated from a woman between 50 and 59 years old in good health and CMV-seropositive. Here the CDR3 DNA reads TGTGCCAGCACCGCACAGGGGATGGGGACTGAAGCTTTCTTT. This sequence encodes CASTAQGMGTEAFF.